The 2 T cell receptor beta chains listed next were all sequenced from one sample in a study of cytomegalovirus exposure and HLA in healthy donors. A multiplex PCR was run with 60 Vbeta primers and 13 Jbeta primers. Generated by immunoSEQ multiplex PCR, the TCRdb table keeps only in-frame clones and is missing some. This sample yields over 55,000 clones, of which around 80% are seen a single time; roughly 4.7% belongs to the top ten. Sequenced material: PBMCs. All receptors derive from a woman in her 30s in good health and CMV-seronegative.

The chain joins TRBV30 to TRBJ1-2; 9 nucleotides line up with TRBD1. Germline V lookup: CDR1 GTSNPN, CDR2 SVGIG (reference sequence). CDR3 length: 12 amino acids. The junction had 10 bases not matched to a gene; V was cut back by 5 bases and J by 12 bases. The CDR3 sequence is CAWGRDRVTHTF. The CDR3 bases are TGTGCCTGGGGCCGGGACAGGGTGACTCACACCTTC.

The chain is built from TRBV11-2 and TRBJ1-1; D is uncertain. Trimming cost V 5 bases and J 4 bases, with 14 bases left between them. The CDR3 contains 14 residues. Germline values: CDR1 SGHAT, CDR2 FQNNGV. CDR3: CASSPLSVFTEAFF. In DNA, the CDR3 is TGTGCCAGCAGCCCCCTCTCGGTTTTCACTGAAGCTTTCTTT.